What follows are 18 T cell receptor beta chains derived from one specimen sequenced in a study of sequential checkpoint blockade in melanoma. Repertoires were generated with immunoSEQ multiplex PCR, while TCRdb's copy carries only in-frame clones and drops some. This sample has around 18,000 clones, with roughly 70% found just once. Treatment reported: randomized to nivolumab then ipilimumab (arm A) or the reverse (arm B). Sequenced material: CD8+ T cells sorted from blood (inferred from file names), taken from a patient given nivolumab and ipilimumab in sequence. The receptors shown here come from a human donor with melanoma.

This chain's CDR3 is CASSPVGGTSNQPQHF. The CDR3 DNA reads TGTGCCAGCAGCCCCGTGGGGGGGACTAGCAATCAGCCCCAGCATTTT. The chain recombines TRBV27 with TRBJ1-5; weak D call: TRBD1 (5 bases). This CDR3 region has 16 residues. Trimming took off 6 bases at V and 0 bases at J, with 15 bases between the two ends. The germline CDR1 and CDR2 sequences are MNHEY and SMNVEV (reference sequence).

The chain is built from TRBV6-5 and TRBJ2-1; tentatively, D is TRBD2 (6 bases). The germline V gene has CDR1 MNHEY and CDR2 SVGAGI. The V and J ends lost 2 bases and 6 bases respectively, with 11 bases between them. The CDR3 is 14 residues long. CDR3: CASSYAGTFNEQFF. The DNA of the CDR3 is TGTGCCAGCAGTTACGCTGGGACTTTCAATGAGCAGTTCTTC.

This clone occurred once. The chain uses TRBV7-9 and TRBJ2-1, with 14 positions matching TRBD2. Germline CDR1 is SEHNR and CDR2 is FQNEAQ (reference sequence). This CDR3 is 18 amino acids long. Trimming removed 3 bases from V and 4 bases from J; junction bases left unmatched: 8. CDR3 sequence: CASSLSRTSGRNYNEQFF. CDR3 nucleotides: TGTGCCAGCAGCTTGAGTCGGACTAGCGGGAGGAATTACAATGAGCAGTTCTTC.

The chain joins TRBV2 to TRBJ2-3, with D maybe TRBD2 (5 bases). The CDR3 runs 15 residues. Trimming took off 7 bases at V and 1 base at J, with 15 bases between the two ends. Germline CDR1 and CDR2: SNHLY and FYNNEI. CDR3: CASKFVFGGTDTQYF. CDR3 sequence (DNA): TGTGCCAGCAAATTTGTCTTCGGGGGCACAGATACGCAGTATTTT.

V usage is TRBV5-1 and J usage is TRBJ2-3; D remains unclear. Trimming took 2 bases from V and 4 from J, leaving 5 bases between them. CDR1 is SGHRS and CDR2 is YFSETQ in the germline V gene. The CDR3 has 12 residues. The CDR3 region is CASSFNSDTQYF. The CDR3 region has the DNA TGCGCCAGCAGCTTTAACTCAGATACGCAGTATTTT.

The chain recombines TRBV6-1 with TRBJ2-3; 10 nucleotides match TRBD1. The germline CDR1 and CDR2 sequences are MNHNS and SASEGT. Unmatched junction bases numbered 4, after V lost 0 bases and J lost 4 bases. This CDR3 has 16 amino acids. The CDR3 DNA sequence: TGTGCCAGCAGTGAAGCTTTGGACAGGGGGGCAGATACGCAGTATTTT. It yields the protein CASSEALDRGADTQYF.

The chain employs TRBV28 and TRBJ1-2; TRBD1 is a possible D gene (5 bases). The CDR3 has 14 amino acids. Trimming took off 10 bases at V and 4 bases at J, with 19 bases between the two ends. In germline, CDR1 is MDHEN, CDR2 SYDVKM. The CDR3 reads CAIMGPLTIYGYTF. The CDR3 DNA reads TGTGCCATAATGGGGCCCCTGACGATCTATGGCTACACCTTC.

The CDR3 coding sequence is TGTGCCAGCAGCTTAGAGGGGACAGGGGGCAACACCTTC. This translates into CASSLEGTGGNTF. This chain connects TRBV7-8 to TRBJ1-2; 12 nucleotides agree with TRBD1. V trimming: 1 base; J trimming: 12 bases; junction bases outside the gene matches: 3. In germline, CDR1 is SGHVS, CDR2 FQNEAQ. The CDR3 length is 13 residues.

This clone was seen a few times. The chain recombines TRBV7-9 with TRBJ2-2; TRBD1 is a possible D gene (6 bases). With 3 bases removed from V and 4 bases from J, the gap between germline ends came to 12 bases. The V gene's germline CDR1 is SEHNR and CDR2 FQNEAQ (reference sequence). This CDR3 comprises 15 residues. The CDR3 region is CASSFPRGTTGELFF. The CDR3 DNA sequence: TGTGCCAGCAGCTTCCCCAGGGGCACCACCGGGGAGCTGTTTTTT.

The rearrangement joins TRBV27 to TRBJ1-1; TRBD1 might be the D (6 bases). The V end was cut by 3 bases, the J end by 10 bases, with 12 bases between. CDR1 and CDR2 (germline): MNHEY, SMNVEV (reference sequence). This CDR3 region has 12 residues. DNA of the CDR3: TGTGCCAGCAGTTTCGGGGGGGCTGCAGCTTTCTTT. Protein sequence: CASSFGGAAAFF.

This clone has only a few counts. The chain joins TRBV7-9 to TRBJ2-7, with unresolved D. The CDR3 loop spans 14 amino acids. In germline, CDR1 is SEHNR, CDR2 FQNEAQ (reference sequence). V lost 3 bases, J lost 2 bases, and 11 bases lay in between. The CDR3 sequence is CASSLGWAPYEQYF. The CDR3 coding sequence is TGTGCCAGCAGCTTGGGTTGGGCCCCCTACGAGCAGTACTTC.

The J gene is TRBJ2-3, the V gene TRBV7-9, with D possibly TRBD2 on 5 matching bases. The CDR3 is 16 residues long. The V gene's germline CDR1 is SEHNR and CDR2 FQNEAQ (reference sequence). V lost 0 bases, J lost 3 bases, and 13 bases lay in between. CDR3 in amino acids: CASSLATLRRTDTQYF. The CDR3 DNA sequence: TGTGCCAGCAGCTTAGCGACCCTACGGAGGACAGATACGCAGTATTTT.

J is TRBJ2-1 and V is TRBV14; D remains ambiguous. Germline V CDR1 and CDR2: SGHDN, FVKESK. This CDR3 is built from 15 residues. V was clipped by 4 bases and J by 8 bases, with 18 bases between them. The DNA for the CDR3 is TGTGCCAGCAGCCCCCGAGGTCCAGAGAACGATGAGCAGTTCTTC. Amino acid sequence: CASSPRGPENDEQFF. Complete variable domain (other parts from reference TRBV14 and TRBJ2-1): EAGVTQFPSHSVIEKGQTVTLRCDPISGHDNLYWYRRVMGKEIKFLLHFVKESKQDESGMPNNRFLAERTGGTYSTLKVQPAELEDSGVYFCASSPRGPENDEQFFGPGTRLTVL.

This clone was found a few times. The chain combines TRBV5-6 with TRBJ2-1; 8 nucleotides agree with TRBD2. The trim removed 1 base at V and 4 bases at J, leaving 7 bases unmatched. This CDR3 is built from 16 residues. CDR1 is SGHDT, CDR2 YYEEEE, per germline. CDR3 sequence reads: CASSLWTGGQYNEQFF. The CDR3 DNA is TGTGCCAGCAGCTTGTGGACGGGGGGGCAGTACAATGAGCAGTTCTTC. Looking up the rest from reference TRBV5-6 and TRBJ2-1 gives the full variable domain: DAGVTQSPTHLIKTRGQQVTLRCSPKSGHDTVSWYQQALGQGPQFIFQYYEEEERQRGNFPDRFSGHQFPNYSSELNVNALLLGDSALYLCASSLWTGGQYNEQFFGPGTRLTVL.

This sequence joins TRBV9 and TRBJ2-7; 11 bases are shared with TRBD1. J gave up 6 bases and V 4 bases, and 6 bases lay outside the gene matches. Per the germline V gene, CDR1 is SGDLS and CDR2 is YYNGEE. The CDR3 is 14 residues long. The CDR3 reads CASSRGQGAGEQYF. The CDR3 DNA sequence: TGTGCCAGCAGCCGAGGACAGGGGGCTGGCGAGCAGTACTTC.

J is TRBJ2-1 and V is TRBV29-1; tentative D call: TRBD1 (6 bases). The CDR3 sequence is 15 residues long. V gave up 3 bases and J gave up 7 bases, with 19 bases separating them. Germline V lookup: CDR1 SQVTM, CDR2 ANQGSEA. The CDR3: CSVEAGRGGWNEQFF. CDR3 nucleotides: TGCAGCGTTGAGGCGGGCAGGGGCGGGTGGAATGAGCAGTTCTTC.

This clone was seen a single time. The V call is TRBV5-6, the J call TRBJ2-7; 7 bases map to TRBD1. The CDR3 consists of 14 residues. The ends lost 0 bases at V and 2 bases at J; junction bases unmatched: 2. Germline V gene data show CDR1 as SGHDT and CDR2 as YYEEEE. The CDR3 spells CASSLGTGAYEQYF. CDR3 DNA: TGTGCCAGCAGCTTGGGGACAGGAGCCTACGAGCAGTACTTC.

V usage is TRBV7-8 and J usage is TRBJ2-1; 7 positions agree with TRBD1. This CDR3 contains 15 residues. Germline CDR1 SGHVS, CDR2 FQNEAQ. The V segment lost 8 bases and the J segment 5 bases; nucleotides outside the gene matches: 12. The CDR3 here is CASSGFTGDHNEQFF. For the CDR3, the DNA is TGTGCCAGCTCCGGTTTTACAGGGGACCACAATGAGCAGTTCTTC.